What follows is one T cell receptor beta chain and its context. This clonotype was detected many times. Its target antigen remains unknown. No clone much larger than this one lies a single base away; base qualities are absent. This specimen belongs to a study of regulatory T cells in long-lasting Graves disease (dated by TCRdb to the early 2020s). Background on the whole study: Newly diagnosed Graves' disease patients had taken antithyroid drugs for less than 3 months. Peripheral blood TCR sequencing and RNA sequencing compared persistent Graves' disease patients with newly diagnosed Graves' disease patients. The study was conducted in China and was registered as a clinical trial. A total of around 35 samples underwent TCR sequencing: around 13 from persistent and about 20 from newly diagnosed Graves' disease patients.

Library preparation employed multiplex PCR. TCRdb records Illumina HiSeq 4000 as the sequencer. TCR beta libraries were built with iRepertoire HTBI primers and Arm-PCR amplification of CDR3 regions. Gel purification was performed on PCR products prior to sequencing. In the original analysis: Gene usage analysis of CDR3 amino acid clonotypes relied on the roughly 60 TRBV and over 13 TRBJ segments identified across samples. COPE and FqMerger were used to merge filtered high-quality paired reads into contigs. BLAST was used to align contigs to the IMGT TRBV, TRBD and TRBJ reference genes, and CDR3 was defined following IMGT. Highly expanded clones were defined as clonotypes with a frequency above 0.1%. Shannon entropy served as the measure of repertoire diversity, while the Gini coefficient captured V-J evenness. Clonotypes shared by more than one individual were considered public. TCRdb passed the public sequencing reads through fastp at Q25 and MiXCR, retaining productive beta sequences. Every entry covers one CDR3 protein and lists the most common genes and DNA from its rows. The V and J calls come from TCRdb's annotation, not from the publication. This sample lists under 500,000 distinct CDR3 sequences; over 15% were detected once. Jointly, the top ten make up around 11% of the sample.

From a lookup of the germline V gene, CDR1 and CDR2 are MDHEN and SYDVKM. The CDR3 runs 12 residues from the cysteine to the phenylalanine. CDR3 DNA only is kept here, 36 bases in frame from base 1. V is shortened by 7 bases, J by 2 bases, and the region joining them spans 8 bases. What the research found in general, with its limitations: The small sample size was acknowledged by the authors as a limitation that may reduce accuracy. Only the TCR beta chain was sequenced and analyzed. Persistent Graves' disease patients showed lower TCR Shannon entropy and fewer highly expanded clones than newly diagnosed patients, suggesting clonal expansion. Persistent patients shared more public clonotypes among themselves (around 3,000) than newly diagnosed patients did (about 900). Only peripheral blood was studied, because thyroid tissue, the primary lesion, was inaccessible. TRBV28, TRBJ1-2 and TRBJ2-5 were preferentially used in persistent disease, while TRBV20-1 and TRBJ2-1 were favored in newly diagnosed disease.

The time point label for this specimen denotes: newly diagnosed GD, antithyroid drugs for less than 3 months. RNA was extracted from PBMCs in TRIzol for both TCR sequencing and RNA sequencing. The diagnosis of Graves' disease was made according to American Thyroid Association guidelines. The patients came from an endocrinology department in Xi'an, China. Each patient gave about 10 milliliters of peripheral blood, collected in an EDTA anticoagulant tube. PBMCs were isolated by Ficoll Paque Plus density gradient separation without further T cell sorting. An Agilent 2100 Bioanalyzer and agarose gel were used to check RNA quality, and a NanoDrop 2000 was used to measure RNA concentration. These data were also filed under a second study, of T cells in Graves' hyperthyroidism and ophthalmopathy. As the second publication notes: Stable Graves' hyperthyroidism was defined as no progression to ophthalmopathy during 18 months of follow-up. The hyperthyroidism patients were between 18 and 65 years old and newly diagnosed, with a disease duration of less than 2 months. The study excluded patients with uncontrolled infections, other autoimmune diseases, pregnancy or lactation. Clinical symptoms, serum thyroxine and TRAb, thyroid ultrasound, and orbital computed tomography formed the basis for the diagnoses. The TCR CDR3 was subjected to a first round of RT-PCR using the HTBI primer set and the Qiagen OneStep RT-PCR kit. Blood samples also contained most of the expanded thyroid clonotypes (frequency above 0.001), which suggests that blood repertoires may reflect thyroid immune responses. A 13 V-J signature model separated ophthalmopathy from stable hyperthyroidism, with roughly 88% sensitivity and roughly 84% specificity in cross-validation and 80%/75% in testing. During validation, the model predicted progression to ophthalmopathy a median of about 5.9 months ahead of onset, with approximately 70% sensitivity and almost 75% specificity. To identify distinguishing TCR V-J signatures, a discovery cohort of some 99 patients was used, comprising some 43 with Graves' ophthalmopathy and 57 with stable Graves' hyperthyroidism. Whether ophthalmopathy could be predicted prospectively was tested in an independent validation cohort made up of some 20 hyperthyroidism patients plus 17 patients who later progressed to ophthalmopathy. The 100 or so discovery patients were divided at random into training and test sets in a 7:3 ratio. Thyroid tissue and blood T-cell repertoires from roughly 6 Graves' hyperthyroidism patients were also compared in the study. After sampling, hyperthyroidism patients received methimazole starting at 30 mg daily, and ophthalmopathy patients received high-dose intravenous methylprednisolone. Libraries were constructed in a second round of multiplex PCR, after which size selection and purification were carried out. The libraries were sequenced on an Illumina HiSeq2000 using paired-end 100 bp reads. SOAPnuke was used to process the raw data, throwing out any read that contained adapters or uncalled bases, had a mean Phred below 15, or lacked an exact constant-primer or identifier match. High-quality paired reads were merged using COPE v1.2.5, and each unique nucleotide sequence was defined as a clonotype. MiTCR v1.1 was used to align the clonotypes against IMGT TRBV, TRBD and TRBJ reference segments. The analysis was restricted to V-J combinations with a frequency above 0.0001, which together covered roughly 99% of the repertoires. A TCS score was defined as the ratio between F50 (clonal expansion) and ExV (chaos), using BLOSUM62-based TCRdist between CDR3 peptides within each V-J. Welch's t-statistics and random forest reduced just over 500 V-J features to 13, which were used in a naive Bayes classifier (R e1071). No statistical method was used to fix the sample size in advance, and group allocation was not hidden from the investigators. The paper describes TCR Vbeta CDR3 sequencing of 120 to 150 peripheral blood samples, made up of 43 ophthalmopathy patients, over 70 hyperthyroidism patients and roughly 17 progressor patients.

The sequenced sample was peripheral blood mononuclear cells (PBMCs), obtained at new diagnosis, from a patient treated with antithyroid drugs. The V and J genes are TRBV28 and TRBJ1-2; the D gene is not confidently resolved. This clonotype was obtained from a woman under 40 with Graves disease. Donor details come from another sample of the same person, matched by shared clones. The CDR3 protein is CASTNQNYGYTF. The nucleotide sequence reads TGTGCCAGCACCAACCAAAACTATGGCTACACCTTC.